These 25 T cell receptor beta chains were sequenced from one sample in a study of blood T cell repertoires in COVID-19. Repertoires were generated with immunoSEQ multiplex PCR, while TCRdb's copy carries only in-frame clones and drops some. There are some 170,000 clones in the sample; about four fifths occur only once, and approximately 10% lies in the top ten. Material for sequencing was peripheral blood. The receptors stem from a man between 60 and 75 years old with active or convalescent COVID-19.

This chain connects TRBV7-9 to TRBJ2-1, with TRBD1 identical over 10 bases. The J segment lost 3 bases and the V segment lost 5 bases, leaving 7 bases of the junction unmatched. Germline CDR1 and CDR2: SEHNR and FQNEAQ (reference sequence). The CDR3 sequence is 16 residues long. CDR3 in DNA: TGTGCCAGCAGCATCGGGACAGGGGTTGACTACAATGAGCAGTTCTTC. Protein sequence: CASSIGTGVDYNEQFF.

V is TRBV5-3 and J is TRBJ2-7, with D maybe TRBD2 (6 bases). TRBV5-3 is an open reading frame, and its role is uncertain. V gave up 7 bases and J gave up 0 bases, with 11 bases separating them. The CDR3 length is 13 residues. DNA for the CDR3: TGTGCCAGATACTTAGCGGACTCCTACGAGCAGTACTTC. This encodes CARYLADSYEQYF.

The chain carries TRBV7-2 and TRBJ2-7; 8 bases are shared with TRBD1. The germline gives CDR1 SGHTA, CDR2 FQGNSA. After removal of 3 bases from V and 6 bases from J, the junction contained 16 bases not matched to a gene. This CDR3 spans 17 amino acids. This CDR3 is CASSFNRGQGARVEQYF. The CDR3 nucleotides are TGTGCCAGCAGCTTCAATCGTGGTCAGGGGGCGCGAGTCGAGCAGTACTTC.

The chain is built from TRBV11-2 and TRBJ2-7, with 8 bases lining up with TRBD1. Looked up from germline, CDR1 is SGHAT and CDR2 is FQNNGV. CDR3 length equals 18 residues. The ends lost 5 bases at V and 7 bases at J; junction bases unmatched: 22. CDR3 bases: TGTGCCAGCAGCCCTAGGCCTCACCTCAGGGGGCGCCTTACTGAGCAGTACTTC. Its translation: CASSPRPHLRGRLTEQYF.

V is TRBV7-9 and J is TRBJ1-2; D unresolved. CDR3 length: 16 amino acids. The V and J ends lost 0 bases and 0 bases respectively, with 11 bases between them. The germline gives CDR1 SEHNR, CDR2 FQNEAQ (reference sequence). The CDR3 reads CASSLALGGANYGYTF. The CDR3 DNA reads TGTGCCAGCAGCTTAGCGCTTGGAGGAGCTAACTATGGCTACACCTTC.

J is TRBJ1-6 and V is TRBV28; D is uncertain. The germline V and J ends were trimmed by 5 bases and 7 bases, with 15 bases remaining between them. Per the germline V gene, CDR1 is MDHEN and CDR2 is SYDVKM. The CDR3 extends over 15 amino acids. In DNA, the CDR3 is TGTGCCAGCAGTGACGCCGGGATATTGAATTCACCCCTCCACTTT. This encodes CASSDAGILNSPLHF.

The chain has TRBV2 and TRBJ2-7; TRBD2 is a possible D gene (6 bases). The CDR3 runs to 13 residues. Germline V lookup: CDR1 SNHLY, CDR2 FYNNEI. V gave up 4 bases and J gave up 5 bases, with 12 bases separating them. CDR3 coding DNA: TGTGCCAGCAGTGGAGCGGAGGGCCACGAGCAGTACTTC. This translates into CASSGAEGHEQYF.

The V gene is TRBV3-1 (or the pseudogene TRBV3-2), the J gene TRBJ2-7; 7 nucleotides agree with TRBD1. J lost 3 bases, V lost 4 bases, and 9 bases had no gene match. The V gene's germline CDR1 is LGHDT and CDR2 YNNKEL (reference sequence). This CDR3 is 15 amino acids long. In DNA form, the CDR3 reads TGTGCCAGCAGCCTGTCAGGGGGACATGGCTACGAGCAGTACTTC. It yields the protein CASSLSGGHGYEQYF.

J is TRBJ2-7 and V is TRBV6-5, with no clear D. The V gene lost 11 bases and the J gene lost 2 bases, with 13 bases spanning the gap. Germline V gene lookup returns CDR1 MNHEY and CDR2 SVGAGI. The CDR3 is 12 amino acids. This chain's CDR3 is CAVLQEPYEQYF. The CDR3 nucleotides are TGTGCCGTACTCCAGGAACCCTACGAGCAGTACTTC.

The rearrangement uses TRBV29-1 and TRBJ2-2; TRBD1 might be the D (5 bases). Germline CDR1 and CDR2: SQVTM and ANQGSEA. The V gene lost 5 bases and the J gene lost 4 bases, with 14 bases spanning the gap. The CDR3 is 14 amino acids. For the CDR3, the DNA is TGCAGCGTTCAACTTCAAGGGGTCACCGGGGAGCTGTTTTTT. Its translation: CSVQLQGVTGELFF.

The V and J genes are TRBV6-5 and TRBJ1-5, with D possibly being TRBD1 (6 bases). V gave up 5 bases and J gave up 2 bases, with 13 bases separating them. Germline V gene data show CDR1 as MNHEY and CDR2 as SVGAGI. CDR3 length: 15 amino acids. Here the CDR3 DNA reads TGTGCCAGCAGTAAGGGGGTTTGGGGCAATCAGCCCCAGCATTTT. Its protein product is CASSKGVWGNQPQHF.

This clone was seen once. The J gene is TRBJ1-4, the V gene TRBV25-1; D possibly corresponds to TRBD1 (5 bases). The CDR3 extends over 16 amino acids. Trimming took off 4 bases at V and 0 bases at J, with 12 bases between the two ends. Looked up from germline, CDR1 is MGHDK and CDR2 is SYGVNS. CDR3 DNA sequence: TGTGCCAGCAGTGCCCCCTCAGGGTCAACTAATGAAAAACTGTTTTTT. It is translated as CASSAPSGSTNEKLFF.

The rearrangement uses TRBV19 and TRBJ1-3, with D hard to call. Germline V gene data show CDR1 as LNHDA and CDR2 as SQIVND (reference sequence). This CDR3 is 14 amino acids long. Trimming removed 3 bases at V and 0 bases at J, with 6 bases between. The CDR3 coding sequence is TGTGCCAGTAGTATTACGGGCTCTGGAAACACCATATATTTT. It is translated as CASSITGSGNTIYF.

The chain combines TRBV7-9 with TRBJ1-4; unclear D gene. Germline CDR1 SEHNR, CDR2 FQNEAQ (reference sequence). With 1 base removed from V and 11 bases from J, the gap between germline ends came to 17 bases. This CDR3 spans 15 amino acids. DNA for the CDR3: TGTGCCAGCAGCTTAGACGTGGCAGGTGAAGAGAAACTGTTTTTT. Its translation: CASSLDVAGEEKLFF.

The chain has TRBV10-3 and TRBJ1-2, with 8 bases identical to TRBD1. The CDR3 has 16 amino acids. In germline, CDR1 is ENHRY, CDR2 SYGVKD. With V trimmed by 2 bases and J by 5 bases, 10 bases remained unmatched. CDR3 nucleotide sequence: TGTGCCATCAGTGAGCGAGGGACAGGTGTGGGGTATGGCTACACCTTC. This gives the protein CAISERGTGVGYGYTF.

This chain links TRBV18 with TRBJ2-5; 9 bases fit TRBD1. The CDR3 is made up of 16 amino acids. The V gene end was trimmed by 4 bases and the J gene end by 4 bases; junction bases not matched to a gene: 10. The germline V gene has CDR1 KGHSH and CDR2 LQKENI. The CDR3 is CASSQTTGQGGETQYF. The CDR3 region has the DNA TGTGCCAGCTCACAAACAACGGGACAGGGTGGAGAGACCCAGTACTTC.

This chain joins TRBV6-5 and TRBJ1-2; 10 bases are shared with TRBD1. CDR1 and CDR2 from the germline V gene are MNHEY and SVGAGI. After removal of 5 bases from V and 7 bases from J, the junction contained 7 bases not matched to a gene. CDR3 length: 14 amino acids. CDR3 region: CASSPGQGLGGYTF. CDR3 nucleotide sequence: TGTGCCAGCAGTCCGGGACAGGGGTTGGGTGGCTACACCTTC.

The rearrangement uses TRBV10-3 and TRBJ2-7; 8 bases are shared with TRBD1. Germline CDR1 is ENHRY and CDR2 is SYGVKD. The CDR3 has 18 amino acids. The V and J ends lost 0 bases and 5 bases, in that order; junction bases with no gene match: 15. CDR3 protein: CAISESGTGGSWGNEQYF. Written as DNA, the CDR3 is TGTGCCATCAGTGAGTCAGGGACAGGCGGTTCCTGGGGGAACGAGCAGTACTTC.

The rearrangement links TRBV24-1 to TRBJ2-7; the match to TRBD1 covers 8 bases. This CDR3 has 15 amino acids. Trimming cost V 3 bases and J 7 bases; bases outside gene matches: 10. CDR1 and CDR2 (germline): KGHDR, SFDVKD. CDR3 coding DNA: TGTGCCACCAGTGATGGAGGGGACAGGAAGGGGGAGCAGTACTTC. Encoded protein: CATSDGGDRKGEQYF.

This rearrangement joins TRBV18 to TRBJ1-6; D gene unclear. The CDR3 is 13 amino acids. The V end lost 3 bases, the J end lost 7 bases, and 7 bases lay between the germline ends. Germline V gives CDR1 KGHSH, CDR2 LQKENI. CDR3 coding DNA: TGTGCCAGCTCACCTGAGAACAATTCACCCCTCCACTTT. It yields the protein CASSPENNSPLHF.

The J gene is TRBJ2-2, the V gene TRBV6-5; 7 nucleotides line up with TRBD1. The V gene's germline CDR1 is MNHEY and CDR2 SVGAGI. V gave up 7 bases and J gave up 7 bases; unmatched junction bases: 6. The CDR3 consists of 13 residues. The CDR3 sequence is CASKAGGNGELFF. CDR3 bases: TGTGCCAGCAAAGCAGGGGGAAACGGGGAGCTGTTTTTT.

This clone has just one count. CDR3 loop: CASTNNEAFF. CDR3 DNA: TGTGCCAGCACTAATAACGAAGCTTTCTTT. The chain employs TRBV12-3 or TRBV12-4 and TRBJ1-1; D remains ambiguous. V was pared by 7 bases and J by 8 bases, with 8 bases between. This CDR3 region has 10 residues.

The rearrangement links TRBV6-5 to TRBJ1-6; D gene unclear. V gave up 11 bases and J gave up 9 bases, with 14 bases separating them. Germline V gene data show CDR1 as MNHEY and CDR2 as SVGAGI. This CDR3 spans 12 amino acids. CDR3 sequence: CAGRGGGSPLHF. Here the CDR3 DNA reads TGTGCCGGACGGGGAGGCGGTTCACCCCTCCACTTT.

The chain combines TRBV28 with TRBJ1-5, with 8 nucleotides matching TRBD1. Germline-derived CDR1 and CDR2 are MDHEN and SYDVKM. Losses at the gene ends were 6 bases for V and 3 bases for J; bases not matched to a gene: 7. The CDR3 spans 15 residues. The CDR3 bases are TGTGCCAGCAGCCCCTTGGGACAGGACAATCAGCCCCAGCATTTT. It is translated as CASSPLGQDNQPQHF.

This clone turned up a few times. The V call is TRBV18, the J call TRBJ1-4; tentative D call: TRBD1 (6 bases). This CDR3 is built from 15 residues. The V and J ends lost 5 bases and 8 bases respectively, with 18 bases between them. The germline gives CDR1 KGHSH, CDR2 LQKENI. The CDR3 here is CASSSSQGREEKLFF. The CDR3 region has the DNA TGTGCCAGCTCATCAAGCCAGGGGCGAGAGGAAAAACTGTTTTTT.